This is a list of T cell receptor beta chains from one sample in a study of OX40 agonist ivuxolimab in advanced cancers. Produced via immunoSEQ multiplex PCR; TCRdb's table is partial and in-frame only. This sample has about 62,000 clones, with about four fifths found just once. The sequenced sample was CD4+ or CD8+ T cells sorted from blood, obtained in a trial of the OX40 agonist ivuxolimab. Source of these receptors: an adult with an advanced solid tumor such as melanoma, head and neck, liver or kidney cancer. Each CDR3 is given with its conserved first and last residue. A D gene is named only where the DNA matches it firmly. Not every row has a clone size; where given, it reads once, few, many or a size class.

v_gene	abundance	d_gene	j_gene	CDR3aa	CDR3nt
TRBV19	-	TRBD1	TRBJ2-2	CASSIRTGATGELFF	TGTGCCAGTAGTATACGGACAGGGGCCACCGGGGAGCTGTTTTTT
TRBV5-4	-	TRBD1	TRBJ1-2	CASSLDRGVNYGYTF	TGTGCCAGCAGCTTGGACAGGGGGGTTAACTATGGCTACACCTTC
TRBV19	-	TRBD1	TRBJ2-1	CASTPTGRNEQFF	TGTGCCAGTACCCCGACAGGGCGCAATGAGCAGTTCTTC
TRBV18	-	TRBD1	TRBJ2-5	CASSPVRGPQETQYF	TGTGCCAGCTCACCTGTCAGGGGGCCCCAAGAGACCCAGTACTTC
TRBV6-4	-	-	TRBJ2-7	CASSAKTGTEQYF	TGTGCCAGCAGTGCAAAAACAGGGACCGAGCAGTACTTC
TRBV6-5	-	-	TRBJ1-2	CASTYRGVEGYTF	TGTGCCAGCACCTACCGAGGGGTTGAGGGCTACACCTTC
TRBV27	-	-	TRBJ2-7	CASIPPAPLPPEQYF	TGTGCCAGCATCCCCCCGGCACCCCTACCCCCCGAGCAGTACTTC
TRBV19	few	-	TRBJ1-2	CASTRGGLLYGYTF	TGTGCCAGTACTAGGGGTGGACTCCTCTATGGCTACACCTTC
TRBV11-2	few	-	TRBJ2-2	CASSTGRLEADTGELFF	TGTGCCAGCAGTACGGGGCGACTAGAGGCAGACACCGGGGAGCTGTTTTTT
TRBV4-3	few	-	TRBJ1-2	CASSQDPGYGYTF	TGCGCCAGCAGCCAAGATCCAGGGTATGGCTACACCTTC
TRBV13	-	-	TRBJ2-2	CASTSTGNTGELFF	TGTGCCAGCACCTCCACAGGGAACACCGGGGAGCTGTTTTTT
TRBV2	-	-	TRBJ2-1	CASSAGSDYEQFF	TGTGCCAGCAGTGCAGGAAGCGACTATGAGCAGTTCTTC
TRBV6-1	once	-	TRBJ1-1	CASRQDGRTEAFF	TGTGCCAGCAGACAAGACGGGAGGACTGAAGCTTTCTTT
TRBV2	-	TRBD2	TRBJ2-3	CASTSRGATSTDTQYF	TGTGCCAGCACTTCGCGGGGGGCTACTAGCACAGATACGCAGTATTTT
TRBV7-2	once	-	TRBJ2-7	CASSGPRGSYEQYF	TGTGCCAGCAGCGGGCCAAGGGGGTCCTACGAGCAGTACTTC
TRBV11-1	-	-	TRBJ1-1	CASSLEDGTEAFF	TGTGCCAGCAGCTTAGAGGATGGCACTGAAGCTTTCTTT
TRBV5-1	-	-	TRBJ1-1	CASSRGDTEAFF	TGCGCCAGCAGCAGGGGGGACACTGAAGCTTTCTTT
TRBV6-1	medium-sized	-	TRBJ1-6	CASGQANNSPLHF	TGTGCCAGCGGGCAGGCTAATAATTCACCCCTCCACTTT
TRBV4-2	-	-	TRBJ1-5	CASSPFGDNYSNQPQHF	TGTGCCAGCAGCCCCTTCGGGGATAACTATAGCAATCAGCCCCAGCATTTT
TRBV4-2	-	TRBD2	TRBJ2-5	CASSLSGGGASGQYF	TGTGCCAGCAGCCTAAGTGGCGGGGGGGCCTCAGGCCAGTACTTC
TRBV6-5	-	-	TRBJ1-6	CASSYSRNSYNSPLHF	TGTGCCAGCAGTTACTCGAGGAATTCCTATAATTCACCCCTCCACTTT
TRBV7-3	-	-	TRBJ1-2	CASSPHPDSYGYTF	TGTGCCAGCAGCCCACACCCGGACAGTTATGGCTACACCTTC
TRBV29-1	few	TRBD2	TRBJ2-7	CSVDSGGSYEQYF	TGCAGCGTTGATAGCGGGGGGTCGTACGAGCAGTACTTC
TRBV2	-	-	TRBJ2-7	CASSARVGQTYEQYF	TGTGCCAGCAGCGCTAGAGTGGGACAAACCTACGAGCAGTACTTC
TRBV23-1	-	-	TRBJ2-7	CASSLEGMCLGYEQYF	TGCGCCAGCAGTCTGGAAGGGATGTGTTTGGGGTACGAGCAGTACTTC
TRBV4-1	-	-	TRBJ2-7	CASSHSPQGRYEQYF	TGCGCCAGCAGCCATTCGCCCCAGGGGAGGTACGAGCAGTACTTC
TRBV12-5	few	-	TRBJ1-2	CASGLTGNYGYTF	TGTGCTAGTGGTTTGACAGGGAACTATGGCTACACCTTC
TRBV5-4	-	-	TRBJ2-1	CASSLKRGYNEQFF	TGTGCCAGCAGCTTGAAGAGAGGGTACAATGAGCAGTTCTTC
TRBV6-6	-	-	TRBJ1-1	CASSYSASNTEAFF	TGTGCCAGCAGTTACTCGGCATCTAACACTGAAGCTTTCTTT
TRBV6-5	-	TRBD1	TRBJ2-1	CASSYSGQGLNEQFF	TGTGCCAGCAGTTACTCGGGACAGGGGCTTAATGAGCAGTTCTTC
TRBV25-1	-	TRBD1	TRBJ1-4	CASSSGQGADNREKLFF	TGTGCCAGCAGCTCCGGACAGGGGGCCGATAATCGGGAAAAACTGTTTTTT
TRBV5-8	-	-	TRBJ1-5	CASSLWGRQNQPQHF	TGTGCCAGCAGCTTGTGGGGACGGCAGAATCAGCCCCAGCATTTT
TRBV5-1	-	-	TRBJ1-4	CASKDSLRAEKLFF	TGCGCCAGCAAGGACAGTCTTAGGGCTGAAAAACTGTTTTTT
TRBV11-3	-	-	TRBJ1-1	CASSLSPGDTEAFF	TGTGCCAGCAGCTTAAGCCCTGGAGACACTGAAGCTTTCTTT
TRBV9	-	TRBD1	TRBJ2-7	CASSSGTGAGNF	TGTGCCAGCAGCTCTGGGACAGGGGCGGGGAACTTC
TRBV5-1	-	-	TRBJ2-7	CASSLVPKTYEQYF	TGCGCCAGCAGCTTGGTACCGAAGACCTACGAGCAGTACTTC
TRBV6-5	few	-	TRBJ1-6	CASKTAAGNSPLHF	TGTGCCAGCAAGACAGCAGCGGGGAATTCACCCCTCCACTTT
TRBV6-5	few	-	TRBJ1-2	CASSLRRTGNYGYTF	TGTGCCAGCAGTCTCCGCCGAACAGGGAACTATGGCTACACCTTC
TRBV19	-	TRBD1	TRBJ1-2	CASSPPTPDRERFHGYTF	TGTGCCAGTAGTCCGCCCACTCCGGACAGGGAAAGGTTCCATGGCTACACCTTC
TRBV4-1	-	-	TRBJ1-2	CASRPTDTLANYGYTF	TGCGCCAGCAGACCGACGGACACCTTAGCTAACTATGGCTACACCTTC
TRBV6-1	-	-	TRBJ1-2	CASSPGTRGYGYTF	TGTGCCAGCAGTCCCGGGACAAGGGGATATGGCTACACCTTC
TRBV5-4	once	-	TRBJ1-1	CASSLGQGIPEAFF	TGCGCCAGCAGCTTGGGCCAGGGGATTCCTGAAGCTTTCTTT
TRBV5-6	-	TRBD2	TRBJ2-4	CASSSSGGAKNIQYF	TGTGCCAGCAGCTCTAGCGGGGGGGCCAAAAACATTCAGTACTTC